The 9 T cell receptor beta chains below come from one sample, sequenced in a study of patients and donors after allogeneic stem cell transplantation. TCRdb reprocessed the RT-PCR reads via MiXCR and lists one record per CDR3 protein. The data show over 130,000 distinct CDR3 sequences, about two fifths seen once. Sequencing was performed on blood, either unsorted or a sorted T cell fraction (not recorded which). The receptors stem from a human donor who was either an allogeneic HSCT recipient or a stem cell or donor lymphocyte infusion donor (not recorded which). It is not recorded whose cells these are; they may come from a transplant donor.

The chain combines TRBV27 with TRBJ1-4; possible D gene TRBD1, 5 bases. CDR1 is MNHEY and CDR2 is SMNVEV in the germline V gene (reference sequence). The V end was cut by 6 bases, the J end by 10 bases, with 15 bases between. The CDR3 length is 13 residues. The CDR3 loop is CASRLRGRAKLFF. CDR3 nucleotides: TGTGCCAGCAGGCTGCGGGGCCGAGCAAAACTGTTTTTT.

The chain joins TRBV9 to TRBJ2-3, with TRBD1 identical over 10 bases. The CDR3 covers 15 residues. With V trimmed by 3 bases and J by 10 bases, 11 bases remained unmatched. CDR1 and CDR2 from the germline V gene are SGDLS and YYNGEE. The DNA for the CDR3 is TGTGCCAGCAGCGCCGGGACAGGGGCCGCTAATTCGCAGTATTTT. It codes for CASSAGTGAANSQYF.

This clonotype was seen only a few times. V gene TRBV10-3 combines with J gene TRBJ1-1, with D maybe TRBD1 (6 bases). The CDR3 runs to 18 residues. Between the trimmed V and J ends, which lost 0 bases and 1 base, there was a span of 18 bases. Per the germline V gene, CDR1 is ENHRY and CDR2 is SYGVKD. The CDR3 loop is CAISESTRGGSGNTEAFF. The CDR3 nucleotides read TGTGCCATCAGTGAGTCGACCCGCGGGGGCTCGGGGAACACTGAAGCTTTCTTT.

This clonotype was seen more than once but under ten times. This chain links TRBV5-1 with TRBJ1-6; 8 bases match TRBD1. Per germline, CDR1 SGHRS and CDR2 YFSETQ. Trimming removed 5 bases from V and 8 bases from J; junction bases left unmatched: 9. The CDR3 covers 15 residues. The CDR3 protein is CASRRQGLYYSPLHF. DNA of the CDR3: TGCGCCAGCAGACGACAGGGGCTTTATTATTCACCCCTCCACTTT.

This chain joins TRBV7-8 and TRBJ2-3; TRBD1 is a possible D gene (5 bases). Looked up from germline, CDR1 is SGHVS and CDR2 is FQNEAQ. V was cut by 5 bases and J by 5 bases, with 8 bases left in between. The CDR3 runs to 12 residues. CDR3 nucleotides: TGTGCCAGCAGCCCAGGGTTAGATACGCAGTATTTT. This encodes CASSPGLDTQYF.

The genes are TRBV24-1 and TRBJ1-5, with TRBD1 identical over 10 bases. V gave up 3 bases and J gave up 6 bases; unmatched junction bases: 10. This CDR3 spans 17 amino acids. Germline V CDR1 and CDR2: KGHDR, SFDVKD. The CDR3, as DNA: TGTGCCACCAGTGATGCCTCGTCCCGGGACAGGGGTCAGCCCCAGCATTTT. Encoded protein: CATSDASSRDRGQPQHF.

This chain links TRBV19 with TRBJ2-2; 8 positions match TRBD1. Germline V gene data show CDR1 as LNHDA and CDR2 as SQIVND (reference sequence). This CDR3 comprises 15 residues. The V gene end was trimmed by 8 bases and the J gene end by 7 bases; junction bases not matched to a gene: 12. The CDR3 loop is CASSWDRNRYGELFF. The CDR3 DNA reads TGTGCCAGTTCCTGGGACAGGAATCGATACGGGGAGCTGTTTTTT.

V gene TRBV7-6 combines with J gene TRBJ2-7; D is unclear. Germline-derived CDR1 and CDR2 are SGHVS and FNYEAQ. The CDR3 length is 13 residues. Trimming cost V 5 bases and J 3 bases, with 11 bases left between them. CDR3 in amino acids: CASSLQVFYEQYF. CDR3 bases: TGTGCCAGCAGCCTCCAGGTTTTCTACGAGCAGTACTTC.

A few counts support this clonotype. V usage is TRBV6-5 and J usage is TRBJ1-2; perhaps TRBD1 as D (5 bases). V lost 2 bases and J lost 8, with 12 bases in between. The CDR3 runs to 13 residues. Germline-derived CDR1 and CDR2 are MNHEY and SVGAGI. The CDR3 region has the DNA TGTGCCAGCAGTTACATCGGGGCTGGGGGCTACACCTTC. It codes for CASSYIGAGGYTF.